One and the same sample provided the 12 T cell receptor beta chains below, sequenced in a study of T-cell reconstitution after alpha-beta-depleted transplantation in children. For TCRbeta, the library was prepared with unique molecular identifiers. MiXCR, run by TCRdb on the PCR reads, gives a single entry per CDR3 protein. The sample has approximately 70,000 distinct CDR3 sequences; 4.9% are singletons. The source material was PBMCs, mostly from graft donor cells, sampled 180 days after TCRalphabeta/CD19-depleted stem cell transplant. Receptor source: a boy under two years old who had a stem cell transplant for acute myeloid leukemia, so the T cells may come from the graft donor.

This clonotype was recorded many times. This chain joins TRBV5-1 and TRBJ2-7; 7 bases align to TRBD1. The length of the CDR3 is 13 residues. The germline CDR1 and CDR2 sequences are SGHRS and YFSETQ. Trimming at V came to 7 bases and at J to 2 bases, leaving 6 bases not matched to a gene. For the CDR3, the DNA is TGCGCCAGCTCCGGGACAGTGGCCTACGAGCAGTACTTC. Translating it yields CASSGTVAYEQYF.

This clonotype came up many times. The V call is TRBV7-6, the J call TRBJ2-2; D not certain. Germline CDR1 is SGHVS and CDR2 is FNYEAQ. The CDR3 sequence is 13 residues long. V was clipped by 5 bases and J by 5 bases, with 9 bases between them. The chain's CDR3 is CASSARTTGELFF. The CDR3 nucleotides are TGTGCCAGCAGCGCCCGGACGACCGGGGAGCTGTTTTTT.

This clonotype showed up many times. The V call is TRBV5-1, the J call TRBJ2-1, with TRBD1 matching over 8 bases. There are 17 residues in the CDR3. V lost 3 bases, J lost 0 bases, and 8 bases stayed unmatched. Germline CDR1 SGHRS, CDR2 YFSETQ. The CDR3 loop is CASSSKPGQASYNEQFF. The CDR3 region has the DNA TGCGCCAGCAGCTCGAAACCGGGACAGGCCTCCTACAATGAGCAGTTCTTC.

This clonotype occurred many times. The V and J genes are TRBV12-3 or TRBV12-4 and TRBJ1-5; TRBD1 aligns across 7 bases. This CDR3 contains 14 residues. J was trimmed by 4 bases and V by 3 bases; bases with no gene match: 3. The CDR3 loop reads CASSFRDSNQPQHF. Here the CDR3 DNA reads TGTGCCAGCAGTTTCAGGGACAGTAATCAGCCCCAGCATTTT.

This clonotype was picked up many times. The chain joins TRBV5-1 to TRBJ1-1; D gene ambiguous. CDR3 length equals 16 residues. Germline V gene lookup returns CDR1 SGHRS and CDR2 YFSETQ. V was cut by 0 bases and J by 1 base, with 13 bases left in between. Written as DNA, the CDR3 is TGCGCCAGCAGCTTGGAATTTGACCCCTGGAACACTGAAGCTTTCTTT. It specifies CASSLEFDPWNTEAFF. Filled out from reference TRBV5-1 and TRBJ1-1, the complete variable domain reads KAGVTQTPRYLIKTRGQQVTLSCSPISGHRSVSWYQQTPGQGLQFLFEYFSETQRNKGNFPGRFSGRQFSNSRSEMNVSTLELGDSALYLCASSLEFDPWNTEAFFGQGTRLTVV.

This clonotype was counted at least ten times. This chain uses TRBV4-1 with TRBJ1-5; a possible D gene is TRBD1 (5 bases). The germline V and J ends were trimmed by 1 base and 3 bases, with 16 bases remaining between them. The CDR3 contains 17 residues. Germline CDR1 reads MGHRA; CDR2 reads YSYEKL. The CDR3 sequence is CASSQVRDGASNQPQHF. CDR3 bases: TGCGCCAGCAGCCAAGTGAGGGACGGGGCCTCCAATCAGCCCCAGCATTTT.

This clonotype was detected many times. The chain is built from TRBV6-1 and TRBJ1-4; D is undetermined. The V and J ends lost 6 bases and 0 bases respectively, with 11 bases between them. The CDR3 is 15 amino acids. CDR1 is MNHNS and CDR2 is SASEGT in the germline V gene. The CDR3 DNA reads TGTGCCAGCAGCCCACACAGCACAACTAATGAAAAACTGTTTTTT. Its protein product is CASSPHSTTNEKLFF.

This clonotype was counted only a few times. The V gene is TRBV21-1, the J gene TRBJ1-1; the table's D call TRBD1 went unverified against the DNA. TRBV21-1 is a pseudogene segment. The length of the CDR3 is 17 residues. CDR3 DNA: TGTGCCAGCAGCAATGGCGGACAGGGGGCAAGTCGGACTGAAGCTTTCTTT. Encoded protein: CASSNGGQGASRTEAFF.

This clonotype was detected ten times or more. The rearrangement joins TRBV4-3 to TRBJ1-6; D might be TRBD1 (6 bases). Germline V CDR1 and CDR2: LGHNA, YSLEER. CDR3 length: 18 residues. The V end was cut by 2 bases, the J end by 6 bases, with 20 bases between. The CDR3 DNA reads TGCGCCAGCAGCCAATTCTCTGGGGGCAGGGGTCCTAATTCACCCCTCCACTTT. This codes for CASSQFSGGRGPNSPLHF.

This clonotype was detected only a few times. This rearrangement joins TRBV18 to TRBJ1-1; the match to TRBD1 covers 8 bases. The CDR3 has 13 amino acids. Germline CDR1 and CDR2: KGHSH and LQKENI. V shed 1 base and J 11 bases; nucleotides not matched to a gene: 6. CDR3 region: CASSPLNQGAAFF. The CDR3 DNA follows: TGTGCCAGCTCACCACTTAACCAGGGGGCCGCTTTCTTT.

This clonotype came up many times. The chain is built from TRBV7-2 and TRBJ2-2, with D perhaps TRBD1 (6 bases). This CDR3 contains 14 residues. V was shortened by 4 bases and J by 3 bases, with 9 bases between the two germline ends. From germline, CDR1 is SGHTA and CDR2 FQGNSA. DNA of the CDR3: TGTGCCAGCAGCTCAGGGGTACACACCGGGGAGCTGTTTTTT. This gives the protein CASSSGVHTGELFF.

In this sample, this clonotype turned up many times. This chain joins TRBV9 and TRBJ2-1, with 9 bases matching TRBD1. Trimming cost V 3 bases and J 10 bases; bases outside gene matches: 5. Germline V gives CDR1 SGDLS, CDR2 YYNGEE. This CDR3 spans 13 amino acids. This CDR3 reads CASSGTGDGEQFF. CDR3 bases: TGTGCCAGCAGCGGGACAGGGGACGGAGAGCAGTTCTTC.